These T cell receptor beta chains were read from a single sample in a study of T-cell memory formation after mild COVID-19. From the 5' RACE reads, TCRdb called clonotypes with MiXCR, one entry per CDR3 protein. The table shows some 200,000 distinct CDR3 sequences, with 20% to 25% occurring only once. Sample: PBMCs or a T cell subset sorted from them (not recorded which). These receptors all stem from an adult woman who had mild COVID-19 (a few samples of this study predate the infection). Cell type and time point are not known. Each CDR3 is given with its conserved first and last residue. A D gene is named only where the DNA matches it firmly. Clone size, where shown, is once, few, many, or a class for clones that have expanded.

12,NA,TRBJ2-2,TRBV4-2,few,TGTGCCAGCAGCCATGACACCGGGGAGCTGTTTTTT,CASSHDTGELFF
15,NA,TRBJ2-1,TRBV9,few,TGTGCCAGCAGCGTGTCCGGGTGGCGAGACAATGAGCAGTTCTTC,CASSVSGWRDNEQFF
15,TRBD1,TRBJ1-1,TRBV11-2,few,TGTGCCAGCAGCTCGGACAGGGTAGGAGGCACTGAAGCTTTCTTT,CASSSDRVGGTEAFF
15,NA,TRBJ1-1,TRBV5-1,few,TGCGCCAGCAGCCAACCAGGGCCCCCGGGCACTGAAGCTTTCTTT,CASSQPGPPGTEAFF
13,NA,TRBJ1-2,TRBV7-6,NA,TGTGCCAGCAGCTTATCTGGCGGGATCGGCTACACCTTC,CASSLSGGIGYTF
12,NA,TRBJ2-3,TRBV19,NA,TGTGCCACGAGGACAACCCGGGGGACGCAGTATTTT,CATRTTRGTQYF
16,NA,TRBJ2-1,TRBV7-9,few,TGTGCCAGCAGCCCGAGACAGGGAGGTTTAGGTTATGAGCAGTTCTTC,CASSPRQGGLGYEQFF
15,NA,TRBJ1-2,TRBV5-6,NA,TGTGCCAGCAGCCCGGCACCAGAAGCTAACTATGGCTACACCTTC,CASSPAPEANYGYTF
15,NA,TRBJ1-2,TRBV6-5,few,TGTGCCAGCAGCCCCAGGGGATCCGGACTTACTGGCTACACCTTC,CASSPRGSGLTGYTF
15,NA,TRBJ2-1,TRBV7-9,NA,TGTGCCAGCAGCTTAGGGACTGCTGCTAAGCATGAGCAGTTCTTC,CASSLGTAAKHEQFF
14,NA,TRBJ1-6,TRBV9,once,TGTGCCAGCAGCGTAGCGGCAGGACATTCACCCCTCCACTTT,CASSVAAGHSPLHF
14,TRBD1,TRBJ1-5,TRBV7-9,NA,TGTGCCAGCAGCTTCGGGACAGGGGACCAGCCCCAGCATTTT,CASSFGTGDQPQHF
14,NA,TRBJ1-5,TRBV27,few,TGTGCCAGCAGTTTACAGGGTAGCAATCAGCCCCAGCATTTT,CASSLQGSNQPQHF
14,TRBD2,TRBJ2-1,TRBV10-3,few,TGTGCCATCAGTGAACTAGCGGACTACAATGAGCAGTTCTTC,CAISELADYNEQFF
12,NA,TRBJ2-1,TRBV29-1,NA,TGCAGCGTTATAAAGAACCTCAATGAGCAGTTCTTC,CSVIKNLNEQFF
13,TRBD1,TRBJ2-1,TRBV27,NA,TGTGCCAGCAGTTCCAGGGGGATCAATGAGCAGTTCTTC,CASSSRGINEQFF
14,TRBD1,TRBJ2-3,TRBV6-5,NA,TGTGCCAGCAGTTACAAAAACAGGGGGGATACGCAGTATTTT,CASSYKNRGDTQYF
13,NA,TRBJ2-7,TRBV9,few,TGTGCCAGCAGCGTAGACGGGCCTAGCGAGCAGTACTTC,CASSVDGPSEQYF
19,TRBD2,TRBJ2-3,TRBV4-1,few,TGCGCCAGCAGCCAAGAGGCAACGGCTAGCGGGGGCACCACAGATACGCAGTATTTT,CASSQEATASGGTTDTQYF